The 16 T cell receptor beta chains presented below share a single source sample, sequenced in a study of cytomegalovirus exposure and HLA in healthy donors. Sequenced by immunoSEQ multiplex PCR; TCRdb stores in-frame clones only, minus some. The sample has roughly 56,000 clones, 90% to 95% seen once. Sequencing was done on a sample of PBMCs. These receptors all stem from a woman between 25 and 40 years old in good health and CMV-seronegative.

This clone has a handful of counts. The genes are TRBV2 and TRBJ1-1, with TRBD1 as a possible D gene (6 bases). The CDR3 loop spans 14 amino acids. In germline, CDR1 is SNHLY, CDR2 FYNNEI. The ends were cut back, 6 bases at V and 1 base at J, with 12 bases in the middle. CDR3: CASSQGSRNTEAFF. CDR3 bases: TGTGCCAGCAGCCAGGGGTCCAGGAACACTGAAGCTTTCTTT.

V gene TRBV5-1 combines with J gene TRBJ2-5; no definite D call. The V and J ends lost 4 bases and 2 bases respectively, with 12 bases between them. Germline V gives CDR1 SGHRS, CDR2 YFSETQ. CDR3 length: 14 amino acids. The CDR3 nucleotides are TGCGCCAGCAGCCCATTCCACACGCAAGAGACCCAGTACTTC. It translates to CASSPFHTQETQYF. The full variable domain, its missing parts supplied by reference TRBV5-1 and TRBJ2-5, is KAGVTQTPRYLIKTRGQQVTLSCSPISGHRSVSWYQQTPGQGLQFLFEYFSETQRNKGNFPGRFSGRQFSNSRSEMNVSTLELGDSALYLCASSPFHTQETQYFGPGTRLLVL.

This sequence joins TRBV7-9 and TRBJ1-2, with TRBD1 as a possible D gene (5 bases). Trimming removed 5 bases at V and 6 bases at J, with 19 bases between. Looked up from germline, CDR1 is SEHNR and CDR2 is FQNEAQ (reference sequence). The CDR3 length is 15 residues. The CDR3 loop reads CASSLQGVGWDGYTF. CDR3 DNA sequence: TGTGCCAGCAGCCTCCAGGGTGTGGGTTGGGATGGCTACACCTTC.

This clone was seen a single time. The chain employs TRBV5-6 and TRBJ2-1; 10 bases map to TRBD2. With 4 bases clipped from V and 5 bases from J, the junction kept 9 bases outside the gene matches. CDR3 length: 16 amino acids. Germline V gene lookup returns CDR1 SGHDT and CDR2 YYEEEE. The CDR3 reads CASSPPLAGADNEQFF. The CDR3 DNA reads TGTGCCAGCAGCCCACCCCTAGCGGGAGCTGACAATGAGCAGTTCTTC.

The genes are TRBV6-1 and TRBJ1-1, with D perhaps matching TRBD1 (6 bases). The length of the CDR3 is 14 residues. The V gene lost 2 bases and the J gene lost 0 bases, with 7 bases spanning the gap. Looked up from germline, CDR1 is MNHNS and CDR2 is SASEGT. DNA for the CDR3: TGTGCCAGCAGTGAATACAGGGTGAACACTGAAGCTTTCTTT. This translates into CASSEYRVNTEAFF.

CDR3 residues: CASSSIAVFSGANVLTF. The DNA of the CDR3 is TGTGCCAGTAGCTCCATCGCAGTGTTCTCTGGGGCCAACGTCCTGACTTTC. The gene calls are TRBV19 and TRBJ2-6; D uncertain. The CDR3 is 17 residues long. The V end was cut by 6 bases, the J end by 0 bases, with 15 bases between. Germline V lookup: CDR1 LNHDA, CDR2 SQIVND (reference sequence).

The chain has TRBV18 and TRBJ2-7; unclear D gene. V was shortened by 5 bases and J by 7 bases, with 12 bases between the two germline ends. The CDR3 is made up of 12 amino acids. Looked up from germline, CDR1 is KGHSH and CDR2 is LQKENI. CDR3 sequence (DNA): TGTGCCAGCTCATCTCCTTCTATGGAGCAGTACTTC. Amino acids: CASSSPSMEQYF.

In regard to this clone: Distinct nucleotide sequences in the sample also encode this CDR3. This CDR3 is CASSYGLAGVRGTGELFF. The CDR3, as DNA: TGTGCCAGCAGCTACGGACTAGCGGGAGTACGGGGCACCGGGGAGCTGTTTTTT. V gene TRBV5-6 combines with J gene TRBJ2-2, with 13 bases matching TRBD2. Germline V CDR1 and CDR2: SGHDT, YYEEEE. The CDR3 is made up of 18 amino acids. J gave up 4 bases and V 3 bases, and 9 bases lay outside the gene matches.

This clone has only a few counts. The chain couples TRBV6-5 to TRBJ1-2; D is ambiguous. The germline V gene encodes CDR1 MNHEY and CDR2 SVGAGI. The CDR3 loop spans 13 amino acids. V lost 2 bases to trimming and J lost 2 bases, with 6 bases between them. CDR3 loop: CASSYDINYGYTF. CDR3 coding DNA: TGTGCCAGCAGTTACGACATAAACTATGGCTACACCTTC.

The genes are TRBV7-3 and TRBJ2-1; weak D call: TRBD2 (6 bases). Germline V gives CDR1 SGHTA, CDR2 FQGTGA. V lost 5 bases and J lost 2, with 10 bases in between. This CDR3 comprises 14 residues. The CDR3 region has the DNA TGTGCCAGCAGCCCGCCGGGAGCCTACAATGAGCAGTTCTTC. Its translation: CASSPPGAYNEQFF. Filled out from reference TRBV7-3 and TRBJ2-1, the complete variable domain reads GAGVSQTPSNKVTEKGKYVELRCDPISGHTALYWYRQSLGQGPEFLIYFQGTGAADDSGLPNDRFFAVRPEGSVSTLKIQRTERGDSAVYLCASSPPGAYNEQFFGPGTRLTVL.

This clone was recorded only once. The V call is TRBV27, the J call TRBJ2-7; the match to TRBD2 covers 14 bases. The CDR3 sequence is 16 residues long. J lost 4 bases, V lost 4 bases, and 6 bases had no gene match. Germline V gene lookup returns CDR1 MNHEY and CDR2 SMNVEV (reference sequence). The CDR3 protein is CASSWGLAGADYEQYF. In DNA form, the CDR3 reads TGTGCCAGCAGTTGGGGACTAGCGGGAGCCGATTACGAGCAGTACTTC.

V usage is TRBV7-6 and J usage is TRBJ2-3, with TRBD1 identical over 9 bases. The CDR3 runs 15 residues. V shed 3 bases and J 5 bases; nucleotides not matched to a gene: 6. The germline V gene has CDR1 SGHVS and CDR2 FNYEAQ. CDR3 loop: CASSLGQGGGDTQYF. The CDR3 nucleotides read TGTGCCAGCAGCTTGGGACAGGGTGGAGGAGATACGCAGTATTTT.

This chain links TRBV7-2 with TRBJ1-1; TRBD1 is a possible D gene (6 bases). The CDR3 runs to 14 residues. The V end was cut by 0 bases, the J end by 4 bases, with 9 bases between. Per germline, CDR1 SGHTA and CDR2 FQGNSA. The CDR3 loop reads CASSLALGGTEAFF. DNA for the CDR3: TGTGCCAGCAGCTTAGCGCTAGGGGGCACTGAAGCTTTCTTT.

The rearrangement uses TRBV28 and TRBJ1-3, with 8 bases identical to TRBD1. The germline gives CDR1 MDHEN, CDR2 SYDVKM. Trimming removed 8 bases from V and 4 bases from J; junction bases left unmatched: 13. The CDR3 extends over 16 amino acids. CDR3 sequence (DNA): TGTGCCAGCTCTACCGGACAGGGAATCGCGGGAAACACCATATATTTT. This sequence encodes CASSTGQGIAGNTIYF.

This chain connects TRBV30 to TRBJ2-7, with a weak D call TRBD1 (6 bases). This CDR3 spans 13 amino acids. Germline V gene sequence: CDR1 GTSNPN, CDR2 SVGIG (reference sequence). V lost 5 bases to trimming and J lost 2 bases, with 13 bases between them. CDR3 nucleotide sequence: TGTGCCTGGGAAACAGGGATACCCTACGAGCAGTACTTC. This gives the protein CAWETGIPYEQYF. The full variable domain, completed using reference TRBV30 and TRBJ2-7, is SQTIHQWPATLVQPVGSPLSLECTVEGTSNPNLYWYRQAAGRGLQLLFYSVGIGQISSEVPQNLSASRPQDRQFILSSKKLLLSDSGFYLCAWETGIPYEQYFGPGTRLTVT.

The table lists this clone with a few counts. The J gene is TRBJ2-5, the V gene TRBV7-9, with TRBD2 identical over 7 bases. The germline V gene has CDR1 SEHNR and CDR2 FQNEAQ (reference sequence). The CDR3 covers 17 residues. Losses at the gene ends were 5 bases for V and 1 base for J; bases not matched to a gene: 13. This CDR3 is CASSQRGGGSTQETQYF. The CDR3, as DNA: TGTGCCAGCAGCCAACGGGGCGGGGGATCCACCCAAGAGACCCAGTACTTC.